This entry lists 30 T cell receptor beta chains sequenced from one sample in a study of sequential checkpoint blockade in melanoma. Treatment noted: randomized to nivolumab then ipilimumab (arm A) or the reverse (arm B). Clones were sequenced by immunoSEQ multiplex PCR, and TCRdb holds only the in-frame ones, with some missing. The sample includes about 21,000 clones, 27% of them seen just once. Sequencing was performed on tumor tissue (inferred from file names), taken from a patient given nivolumab and ipilimumab in sequence. Receptor source: a human donor with melanoma.

The chain is built from TRBV6-8 and TRBJ2-1; D gene ambiguous. This CDR3 has 15 amino acids. Per germline, CDR1 MNHGY and CDR2 SAAAGT. The V and J ends lost 6 bases and 3 bases respectively, with 15 bases between them. The CDR3 sequence is CASRPRTAFYNEQFF. The CDR3 DNA is TGTGCCAGCAGACCCAGGACCGCGTTCTACAATGAGCAGTTCTTC.

This clone was seen a few times. The V and J genes are TRBV23-1 and TRBJ2-1; 8 bases match TRBD1. TRBV23-1 is classed as an ORF, of uncertain function. This CDR3 has 14 residues. V was clipped by 6 bases and J by 10 bases; unmatched bases: 11. The CDR3 sequence is CASRMDGTGGEQFF. Written as DNA, the CDR3 is TGCGCCAGCAGGATGGACGGCACAGGGGGGGAGCAGTTCTTC.

The chain recombines TRBV11-3 with TRBJ2-5; 11 positions agree with TRBD2. Looked up from germline, CDR1 is SGHNT and CDR2 is YENEEA. The V and J ends lost 6 bases and 5 bases, in that order; junction bases with no gene match: 8. This CDR3 is 15 amino acids long. The CDR3 bases are TGTGCCAGCAGTTCTACTAGCGGGAGTGAGGAGACCCAGTACTTC. Translated, it gives CASSSTSGSEETQYF. Variable domain in full (rest from reference TRBV11-3 and TRBJ2-5): EAGVVQSPRYKIIEKKQPVAFWCNPISGHNTLYWYLQNLGQGPELLIRYENEEAVDDSQLPKDRFSAERLKGVDSTLKIQPAELGDSAVYLCASSSTSGSEETQYFGPGTRLLVL.

This clone has ten or more counts. This rearrangement joins TRBV6-8 to TRBJ1-5; no clear D. CDR1 and CDR2 from the germline V gene are MNHGY and SAAAGT. Trimming removed 5 bases at V and 6 bases at J, with 14 bases between. This CDR3 spans 14 amino acids. CDR3 residues: CASSPAGVGQPQHF. The DNA of the CDR3 is TGTGCCAGCAGTCCCGCCGGGGTGGGTCAGCCCCAGCATTTT.

The J gene is TRBJ2-5, the V gene TRBV15; D remains ambiguous. Germline loops: CDR1 LNHNV, CDR2 YYDKDF (reference sequence). V was trimmed by 0 bases and J by 5 bases, leaving 10 bases between them. The CDR3 has 14 residues. The CDR3 here is CATSRDLAQETQYF. The CDR3 nucleotides are TGTGCCACCAGCAGAGATCTCGCTCAGGAGACCCAGTACTTC. Together with reference TRBV15 and TRBJ2-5, the CDR3 gives the full variable domain: DAMVIQNPRYQVTQFGKPVTLSCSQTLNHNVMYWYQQKSSQAPKLLFHYYDKDFNNEADTPDNFQSRRPNTSFCFLDIRSPGLGDTAMYLCATSRDLAQETQYFGPGTRLLVL.

In its sample, this clone was seen a few times. The chain joins TRBV28 to TRBJ2-1; D could derive from TRBD1 or TRBD2 (5 bases each). The CDR3 runs 16 residues. V gave up 3 bases and J gave up 3 bases, with 15 bases separating them. The germline V gene encodes CDR1 MDHEN and CDR2 SYDVKM. CDR3 region: CASSFFSGTVYNEQFF. As DNA, the CDR3 is TGTGCCAGCAGTTTTTTCTCGGGGACCGTCTACAATGAGCAGTTCTTC. Full variable domain (missing parts from reference TRBV28 and TRBJ2-1): DVKVTQSSRYLVKRTGEKVFLECVQDMDHENMFWYRQDPGLGLRLIYFSYDVKMKEKGDIPEGYSVSREKKERFSLILESASTNQTSMYLCASSFFSGTVYNEQFFGPGTRLTVL.

The chain couples TRBV29-1 to TRBJ2-1; 13 bases map to TRBD2. Germline CDR1 reads SQVTM; CDR2 reads ANQGSEA. Trimming took 7 bases from V and 5 from J; bases not matched to a gene: 8. The CDR3 covers 15 residues. The CDR3 DNA reads TGCAGCGCTGGGGGGACTAGCGGGGCTCACAATGAGCAGTTCTTC. It translates to CSAGGTSGAHNEQFF.

This clone has just a few counts. The CDR3 DNA is TGTGCCAGCAGCGGGGGACAAGCCAACGTCCTGACTTTC. Residues: CASSGGQANVLTF. The chain combines TRBV9 with TRBJ2-6; D possibly corresponds to TRBD1 (6 bases). The CDR3 loop spans 13 amino acids. CDR1 SGDLS and CDR2 YYNGEE come from the germline V gene. The V end lost 3 bases, the J end lost 7 bases, and 8 bases lay between the germline ends.

V is TRBV19 and J is TRBJ2-7, with 7 bases fitting TRBD1. This CDR3 comprises 14 residues. The V and J ends lost 7 bases and 0 bases, in that order; junction bases with no gene match: 6. Per the germline V gene, CDR1 is LNHDA and CDR2 is SQIVND (reference sequence). CDR3 sequence (DNA): TGTGCCAGTAAGCAACAGGGGCCCTCCTACGAGCAGTACTTC. Amino acid sequence: CASKQQGPSYEQYF.

J is TRBJ2-7 and V is TRBV6-8; D not resolved. The CDR3 loop spans 12 amino acids. Trimming took off 2 bases at V and 7 bases at J, with 9 bases between the two ends. Germline loops: CDR1 MNHGY, CDR2 SAAAGT. This chain's CDR3 is CASSYNSVEQYF. CDR3 sequence (DNA): TGTGCCAGCAGTTACAATTCAGTAGAGCAGTACTTC.

This rearrangement joins TRBV19 to TRBJ2-1; unclear D gene. CDR1 and CDR2 (germline): LNHDA, SQIVND (reference sequence). V was trimmed by 3 bases and J by 0 bases, leaving 9 bases between them. The CDR3 has 15 residues. The chain's CDR3 is CASSITAYSYNEQFF. The CDR3, as DNA: TGTGCCAGTAGTATCACGGCATACTCCTACAATGAGCAGTTCTTC.

In its sample, this clone is medium-sized (0.01 to 0.1%). The gene calls are TRBV19 and TRBJ2-2; no definite D call. V was shortened by 8 bases and J by 4 bases, with 5 bases between the two germline ends. The CDR3 covers 11 residues. The germline gives CDR1 LNHDA, CDR2 SQIVND (reference sequence). This chain's CDR3 is CASSTTGELFF. CDR3 nucleotides: TGTGCCAGTTCGACCACCGGGGAGCTGTTTTTT. The whole variable domain, remainder taken from reference TRBV19 and TRBJ2-2, is DGGITQSPKYLFRKEGQNVTLSCEQNLNHDAMYWYRQDPGQGLRLIYYSQIVNDFQKGDIAEGYSVSREKKESFPLTVTSAQKNPTAFYLCASSTTGELFFGEGSRLTVL.

This clone has just a few counts. The V gene is TRBV28, the J gene TRBJ2-7; 10 bases fit TRBD2. The CDR3 sequence is 14 residues long. The V gene's germline CDR1 is MDHEN and CDR2 SYDVKM. The ends lost 6 bases at V and 0 bases at J; junction bases unmatched: 2. The CDR3 DNA follows: TGTGCCAGCAGGAGCGGGAGGGCCTCCTACGAGCAGTACTTC. Translating gives CASRSGRASYEQYF.

This clone has a single count. This chain uses TRBV5-1 with TRBJ2-2, with a weak D call TRBD2 (6 bases). The CDR3 covers 19 residues. Germline CDR1 is SGHRS and CDR2 is YFSETQ. V shed 3 bases and J shed 1 base, with 22 bases lying between them. The CDR3 DNA follows: TGCGCCAGCAGCTCGACCCCCTCGGACTACCTTTTGAACACCGGGGAGCTGTTTTTT. Translation: CASSSTPSDYLLNTGELFF.

CDR3 bases: TGTGCCAGCAGCCTCGGCCCAGCCGGGCAAGCTTTCTTT. Protein: CASSLGPAGQAFF. J is TRBJ1-1 and V is TRBV14; D is ambiguous. The germline gives CDR1 SGHDN, CDR2 FVKESK. This CDR3 comprises 13 residues. Trimming removed 4 bases from V and 9 bases from J, with 15 bases in between.

This clone was detected once. This chain links TRBV30 with TRBJ2-1; tentative D call: TRBD1 (6 bases). The CDR3 runs 14 residues. With 5 bases removed from V and 9 bases from J, the gap between germline ends came to 20 bases. CDR1 GTSNPN and CDR2 SVGIG come from the germline V gene (reference sequence). CDR3 protein: CAWRTTGFGVEQFF. The CDR3 DNA is TGTGCCTGGCGCACCACAGGGTTCGGGGTTGAGCAGTTCTTC.

This clone was recorded a few times. This chain connects TRBV6-8 to TRBJ2-1, with TRBD2 as a possible D gene (6 bases). The CDR3 is made up of 15 amino acids. V shed 0 bases and J shed 4 bases, with 10 bases lying between them. CDR1 and CDR2 (germline): MNHGY, SAAAGT. In nucleotides, the CDR3 is TGTGCCAGCAGTTACTCGGGGGGTGGGTACAATGAGCAGTTCTTC. It translates to CASSYSGGGYNEQFF.

V is TRBV6-8 and J is TRBJ2-5, with TRBD2 matching 8 bases. Germline CDR1 reads MNHGY; CDR2 reads SAAAGT. V lost 5 bases to trimming and J lost 3 bases; unmatched junction nucleotides: 5. The CDR3 runs to 14 residues. The CDR3 here is CASSIGGAEETQYF. CDR3 DNA sequence: TGTGCCAGCAGTATCGGGGGGGCCGAAGAGACCCAGTACTTC.

V usage is TRBV28 and J usage is TRBJ2-1; 11 bases match TRBD2. Germline CDR1 is MDHEN and CDR2 is SYDVKM. The CDR3 totals 17 residues. V lost 6 bases to trimming and J lost 0 bases; unmatched junction nucleotides: 7. CDR3 amino acids: CASRSTGLAGSYNEQFF. The CDR3 region has the DNA TGTGCCAGCAGATCAACCGGACTAGCGGGCTCCTACAATGAGCAGTTCTTC.

This sequence joins TRBV6-7 and TRBJ2-3, with D unclear. TRBV6-7 is annotated as an ORF whose role is uncertain. The V gene lost 2 bases and the J gene lost 6 bases, with 6 bases spanning the gap. The CDR3 sequence is 12 residues long. The CDR3 bases are TGTGCCAGCAGTTACAGAGCGGATACGCAGTATTTT. This encodes CASSYRADTQYF.

The V and J genes are TRBV5-1 and TRBJ2-3, with 9 bases matching TRBD2. V was clipped by 0 bases and J by 5 bases; unmatched bases: 4. Germline CDR1 reads SGHRS; CDR2 reads YFSETQ. This CDR3 is 15 amino acids long. CDR3 sequence reads: CASSLGASGKDTQYF. DNA of the CDR3: TGCGCCAGCAGCTTGGGGGCTAGCGGGAAAGATACGCAGTATTTT. The whole variable domain, filled in from reference TRBV5-1 and TRBJ2-3, reads KAGVTQTPRYLIKTRGQQVTLSCSPISGHRSVSWYQQTPGQGLQFLFEYFSETQRNKGNFPGRFSGRQFSNSRSEMNVSTLELGDSALYLCASSLGASGKDTQYFGPGTRLTVL.

This clone was detected only a few times. This rearrangement joins TRBV19 to TRBJ2-3, with TRBD1 identical over 9 bases. V shed 6 bases, J shed 0 bases, and the junction held 4 bases outside the gene matches. The CDR3 is 15 residues long. Germline V CDR1 and CDR2: LNHDA, SQIVND (reference sequence). This CDR3 is CASRSGTGSTDTQYF. CDR3 nucleotide sequence: TGTGCCAGTAGGTCTGGGACAGGGAGCACAGATACGCAGTATTTT.

This chain links TRBV19 with TRBJ1-6; TRBD1 aligns across 8 bases. The CDR3 is made up of 14 amino acids. V gave up 6 bases and J gave up 7 bases; unmatched junction bases: 5. Germline V CDR1 and CDR2: LNHDA, SQIVND (reference sequence). CDR3 in amino acids: CASRGQGGNSPLHF. DNA for the CDR3: TGTGCCAGTAGAGGACAGGGAGGGAATTCACCCCTCCACTTT.

V is TRBV5-1 and J is TRBJ2-5, with D possibly being TRBD2 (5 bases). Trimming took off 6 bases at V and 5 bases at J, with 17 bases between the two ends. The CDR3 contains 14 residues. Germline CDR1 SGHRS, CDR2 YFSETQ. For the CDR3, the DNA is TGCGCCAGCACCGGCGGCTCCGGGGTCGAGACCCAGTACTTC. Protein product: CASTGGSGVETQYF.

Only a few counts were recorded for this clone. The V call is TRBV11-3, the J call TRBJ2-1; TRBD2 agrees at 10 bases. The CDR3 is made up of 14 amino acids. Looked up from germline, CDR1 is SGHNT and CDR2 is YENEEA. The J segment lost 8 bases and the V segment lost 5 bases, leaving 6 bases of the junction unmatched. In DNA, the CDR3 is TGTGCCAGCAGCCTCGCCGGGACTAGCGATGAGCAGTTCTTC. It is translated as CASSLAGTSDEQFF.

The rearrangement uses TRBV28 and TRBJ1-1, with D uncertain. Per germline, CDR1 MDHEN and CDR2 SYDVKM. Trimming removed 8 bases from V and 4 bases from J, with 11 bases in between. The CDR3 is made up of 12 amino acids. The CDR3 DNA reads as TGTGCCAGCCAAGCCACCCTCACTGAAGCTTTCTTT. It translates to CASQATLTEAFF.

Only a few counts were recorded for this clone. This rearrangement joins TRBV28 to TRBJ1-1, with unresolved D. Trimming shortened V by 7 bases and J by 2 bases, and 11 bases separated the two germline ends. CDR1 is MDHEN and CDR2 is SYDVKM in the germline V gene. The CDR3 sequence is 13 residues long. CDR3 bases: TGTGCCAGCACTCTTGGCGGAAACACTGAAGCTTTCTTT. Its translation is CASTLGGNTEAFF.

This clone was counted a few times. The J gene is TRBJ2-3, the V gene TRBV2; TRBD1 aligns across 7 bases. The J segment lost 2 bases and the V segment lost 4 bases, leaving 9 bases of the junction unmatched. Germline V gene data show CDR1 as SNHLY and CDR2 as FYNNEI. The CDR3 spans 16 residues. CDR3 bases: TGTGCCAGCAGTGGATGGGACAGCCTGATCACAGATACGCAGTATTTT. This translates into CASSGWDSLITDTQYF.

The CDR3 protein is CAWSVLAGAGDEQFF. The CDR3 nucleotides read TGTGCCTGGAGTGTACTGGCAGGGGCAGGCGATGAGCAGTTCTTC. The rearrangement uses TRBV30 and TRBJ2-1, with D possibly TRBD1 on 6 matching bases. Deletions cut 0 bases from V and 8 bases from J, with 17 bases between. Germline assignment: CDR1 GTSNPN and CDR2 SVGIG (reference sequence). The CDR3 is made up of 15 amino acids.

There are many counts of this clone. This chain joins TRBV11-3 and TRBJ2-6, with D perhaps matching TRBD2 (6 bases). Germline CDR1 reads SGHNT; CDR2 reads YENEEA. Trimming removed 4 bases from V and 6 bases from J, with 16 bases in between. This CDR3 is 16 amino acids long. CDR3 protein: CASSSGGAGAANVLTF. Written as DNA, the CDR3 is TGTGCCAGCAGCTCCGGAGGGGCGGGCGCGGCCAACGTCCTGACTTTC.